The 23 T cell receptor beta chains presented below share a single source sample, sequenced in a study of CD8+ T cells in alopecia areata. RNA extraction and reverse transcription yielded cDNA as sequencing template. Libraries were prepared by immunoSEQ multiplex PCR; TCRdb keeps only in-frame clonotypes and omits some of them. This sample has 69,000 or so clones, with roughly 57% found just once. The material was CD8+ T cells sorted from blood, obtained at week 0. The receptors derive from a human donor with alopecia areata.

The rearrangement joins TRBV30 to TRBJ1-1; D ambiguous. The V end lost 4 bases, the J end lost 5 bases, and 17 bases lay between the germline ends. The CDR3 extends over 14 amino acids. The germline CDR1 and CDR2 sequences are GTSNPN and SVGIG (reference sequence). The CDR3 nucleotides read TGTGCCTGGACCAGAAACTTAGAGGTAACTGAAGCTTTCTTT. Its protein is CAWTRNLEVTEAFF.

The sample holds one count of this clone. The chain joins TRBV14 to TRBJ2-1; D remains unclear. Germline loops: CDR1 SGHDN, CDR2 FVKESK. The ends were cut back, 9 bases at V and 0 bases at J, with 9 bases in the middle. The CDR3 consists of 13 residues. This chain's CDR3 is CASGVSSYNEQFF. The DNA for the CDR3 is TGTGCCAGTGGGGTTAGCTCCTACAATGAGCAGTTCTTC.

In its sample, this clone was seen a few times. The chain combines TRBV4-1 with TRBJ2-1; the D call may be TRBD1 or TRBD2 (5 bases each). In germline, CDR1 is MGHRA, CDR2 YSYEKL. The CDR3 is made up of 14 amino acids. V was cut by 0 bases and J by 6 bases, with 9 bases left in between. The CDR3 DNA follows: TGCGCCAGCAGCCAAGATCCAGGGACCAATGAGCAGTTCTTC. The encoded protein is CASSQDPGTNEQFF.

This clone has just a few counts. The chain joins TRBV10-3 to TRBJ1-5, with 9 positions matching TRBD1. Per germline, CDR1 ENHRY and CDR2 SYGVKD. Unmatched junction bases numbered 4, after V lost 5 bases and J lost 8 bases. CDR3 length equals 13 residues. The CDR3 DNA is TGTGCCATCAGTAGGGACAGGGTGGAGCCCCAGCATTTT. Translated, it gives CAISRDRVEPQHF.

This chain joins TRBV27 and TRBJ1-5; 8 nucleotides agree with TRBD1. The trim removed 6 bases at V and 0 bases at J, leaving 7 bases unmatched. CDR1 is MNHEY, CDR2 SMNVEV, per germline (reference sequence). The CDR3 is 16 amino acids. The CDR3 loop reads CASRIGTGNSNQPQHF. For the CDR3, the DNA is TGTGCCAGCAGGATCGGGACAGGTAATAGCAATCAGCCCCAGCATTTT.

The rearrangement joins TRBV9 to TRBJ1-6, with D possibly TRBD1 on 6 matching bases. Germline values: CDR1 SGDLS, CDR2 YYNGEE. The V end was cut by 0 bases, the J end by 2 bases, with 9 bases between. The CDR3 length is 16 residues. CDR3 amino acids: CASSVVEGAYNSPLHF. CDR3 nucleotide sequence: TGTGCCAGCAGCGTAGTGGAGGGGGCCTATAATTCACCCCTCCACTTT.

The chain joins TRBV29-1 to TRBJ1-1, with TRBD1 identical over 7 bases. V dropped 6 bases and J dropped 0; count of bases not matched to a gene: 19. This CDR3 has 18 amino acids. CDR1 and CDR2 from the germline V gene are SQVTM and ANQGSEA. CDR3 amino acids: CSVGGSTGESSMNTEAFF. The CDR3 nucleotides read TGCAGCGTCGGGGGCTCAACAGGGGAGTCTTCTATGAACACTGAAGCTTTCTTT.

The J gene is TRBJ1-2, the V gene TRBV7-2; D perhaps matches TRBD1 (5 bases). Trimming removed 4 bases at V and 4 bases at J, with 16 bases between. This CDR3 is built from 15 residues. The germline CDR1 and CDR2 sequences are SGHTA and FQGNSA. CDR3 in DNA: TGTGCCAGCAGCTCTAGGGAGGGGCGAGGCTATGGCTACACCTTC. It yields the protein CASSSREGRGYGYTF.

V and J are TRBV29-1 and TRBJ1-2, with a tentative D call TRBD1 (5 bases). V was clipped by 6 bases and J by 8 bases, with 10 bases between them. CDR3 length equals 10 residues. CDR1 is SQVTM, CDR2 ANQGSEA, per germline. CDR3 DNA sequence: TGCAGCGTGAGGACACAAGGCTACACCTTC. Residues: CSVRTQGYTF.

This clone was counted only a few times. The chain combines TRBV7-8 with TRBJ1-2; no clear D gene. CDR3 length equals 11 residues. V lost 5 bases and J lost 8, with 9 bases in between. In germline, CDR1 is SGHVS, CDR2 FQNEAQ. CDR3 region: CASSLGSGYTF. CDR3 bases: TGTGCCAGCAGCCTAGGCTCCGGCTACACCTTC.

J is TRBJ1-5 and V is TRBV5-6; D might be TRBD1 (6 bases). CDR1 is SGHDT and CDR2 is YYEEEE in the germline V gene. V was trimmed by 4 bases and J by 0 bases, leaving 11 bases between them. The CDR3 is 15 residues long. In nucleotides, the CDR3 is TGTGCCAGCAGCCGGGGGCACCATAGCAATCAGCCCCAGCATTTT. Translation gives CASSRGHHSNQPQHF.

CDR3 region: CASSQDRDSPYGYTF. CDR3 bases: TGCGCCAGCAGCCAAGATAGGGACAGTCCCTATGGCTACACCTTC. The gene calls are TRBV4-3 and TRBJ1-2; 7 positions match TRBD1. Germline lookup yields CDR1 LGHNA and CDR2 YSLEER. J gave up 4 bases and V 0 bases, and 5 bases lay outside the gene matches. CDR3 length: 15 residues.

This clone was recorded a few times. The gene calls are TRBV7-2 and TRBJ2-1; TRBD2 agrees at 11 bases. CDR3 length equals 15 residues. V was pared by 4 bases and J by 8 bases, with 7 bases of the junction left unmatched. Per the germline V gene, CDR1 is SGHTA and CDR2 is FQGNSA. The CDR3 reads CASSSRTSGLYEQFF. The CDR3 DNA is TGTGCCAGCAGCTCCCGGACTAGCGGGCTCTATGAGCAGTTCTTC.

This clone has a handful of counts. The chain is built from TRBV4-1 and TRBJ1-1; D may be TRBD1 (5 bases). The CDR3 contains 16 residues. In germline, CDR1 is MGHRA, CDR2 YSYEKL. Trimming left V 6 bases short and J 0 bases short, with 17 bases between. This CDR3 reads CASRKGGEGMNTEAFF. The CDR3 DNA follows: TGCGCCAGCAGAAAAGGAGGGGAAGGAATGAACACTGAAGCTTTCTTT.

The chain employs TRBV7-9 and TRBJ2-7; a weak D match, TRBD1 (7 bases). V was clipped by 1 base and J by 7 bases, with 17 bases between them. From germline, CDR1 is SEHNR and CDR2 FQNEAQ (reference sequence). There are 15 residues in the CDR3. CDR3 in DNA: TGTGCCAGCAGCTTAGGCGACAGGGAGGAGGAAGAGCAGTACTTC. This encodes CASSLGDREEEEQYF.

This clone was counted only a few times. The chain is built from TRBV5-6 and TRBJ1-4; D remains unclear. Deletions cut 2 bases from V and 4 bases from J, with 3 bases between. From germline, CDR1 is SGHDT and CDR2 YYEEEE. The CDR3 is 12 amino acids. CDR3 coding DNA: TGTGCCAGCAGCTTAATTAATGAAAAACTGTTTTTT. It specifies CASSLINEKLFF.

V usage is TRBV29-1 and J usage is TRBJ1-2; tentatively, D is TRBD1 (6 bases). The V end lost 3 bases, the J end lost 1 base, and 9 bases lay between the germline ends. Germline-derived CDR1 and CDR2 are SQVTM and ANQGSEA. This CDR3 has 13 residues. The CDR3 DNA reads as TGCAGCGTTGACGGGGGCCATAACTATGGCTACACCTTC. This sequence encodes CSVDGGHNYGYTF.

This clone was found once. The chain joins TRBV6-5 to TRBJ2-5; possible D gene TRBD2, 6 bases. Per the germline V gene, CDR1 is MNHEY and CDR2 is SVGAGI. This CDR3 contains 15 residues. With 6 bases removed from V and 2 bases from J, the gap between germline ends came to 16 bases. CDR3 sequence (DNA): TGTGCCAGCAGCTCCATTCTAGCGAATCAAGAGACCCAGTACTTC. Amino acid sequence: CASSSILANQETQYF.

The chain is built from TRBV15 and TRBJ2-3, with D tentatively TRBD2 (6 bases). V was pared by 0 bases and J by 0 bases, with 28 bases between. CDR1 is LNHNV and CDR2 is YYDKDF in the germline V gene (reference sequence). The CDR3 sequence is 22 residues long. Here the CDR3 reads CATSRDYDLTDRLGDSTDTQYF. The DNA of the CDR3 is TGTGCCACCAGCAGAGATTACGACCTCACCGATCGACTAGGGGATAGCACAGATACGCAGTATTTT.

The gene calls are TRBV27 and TRBJ2-1; D uncertain. The CDR3 length is 13 residues. Per the germline V gene, CDR1 is MNHEY and CDR2 is SMNVEV (reference sequence). V dropped 0 bases and J dropped 7 bases, with 7 bases sitting between them. Written as DNA, the CDR3 is TGTGCCAGCAGTTTATCGTACGGGAATGAGCAGTTCTTC. Amino acid sequence: CASSLSYGNEQFF.

The gene calls are TRBV5-6 and TRBJ1-5, with D perhaps matching TRBD1 (6 bases). There are 13 residues in the CDR3. Looked up from germline, CDR1 is SGHDT and CDR2 is YYEEEE. Trimming cost V 0 bases and J 6 bases, with 7 bases left between them. CDR3 sequence reads: CASSLEGGQPQHF. Written as DNA, the CDR3 is TGTGCCAGCAGCTTGGAGGGGGGTCAGCCCCAGCATTTT.

Ten or more counts support this clone. V and J are TRBV7-9 and TRBJ2-7, with D perhaps matching TRBD1 (5 bases). V shed 4 bases and J shed 5 bases, with 9 bases lying between them. Germline loops: CDR1 SEHNR, CDR2 FQNEAQ (reference sequence). This CDR3 has 12 amino acids. As DNA, the CDR3 is TGTGCCAGCAGCTCAGGGTCCCACGAGCAGTACTTC. This codes for CASSSGSHEQYF.

The rearrangement links TRBV5-1 to TRBJ2-1; 9 bases map to TRBD1. Germline V gene lookup returns CDR1 SGHRS and CDR2 YFSETQ. J lost 6 bases, V lost 0 bases, and 1 base had no gene match. The CDR3 consists of 14 residues. The CDR3 coding sequence is TGCGCCAGCAGCTTGGGGGGACAGGGCAATGAGCAGTTCTTC. This encodes CASSLGGQGNEQFF. Filled out from reference TRBV5-1 and TRBJ2-1, the complete variable domain reads KAGVTQTPRYLIKTRGQQVTLSCSPISGHRSVSWYQQTPGQGLQFLFEYFSETQRNKGNFPGRFSGRQFSNSRSEMNVSTLELGDSALYLCASSLGGQGNEQFFGPGTRLTVL.